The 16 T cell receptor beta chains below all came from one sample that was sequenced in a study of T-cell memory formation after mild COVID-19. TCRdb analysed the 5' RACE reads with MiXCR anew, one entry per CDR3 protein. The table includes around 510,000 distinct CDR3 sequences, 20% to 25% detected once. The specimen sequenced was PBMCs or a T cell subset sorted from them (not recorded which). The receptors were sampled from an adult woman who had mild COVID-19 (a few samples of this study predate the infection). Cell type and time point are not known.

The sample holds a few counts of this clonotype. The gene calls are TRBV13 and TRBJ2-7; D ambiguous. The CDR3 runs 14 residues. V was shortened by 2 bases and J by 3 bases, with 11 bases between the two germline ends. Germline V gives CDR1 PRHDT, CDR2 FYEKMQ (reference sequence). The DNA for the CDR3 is TGTGCCAGCAGCTTATCGGATCGGGTCTACGAGCAGTACTTC. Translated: CASSLSDRVYEQYF.

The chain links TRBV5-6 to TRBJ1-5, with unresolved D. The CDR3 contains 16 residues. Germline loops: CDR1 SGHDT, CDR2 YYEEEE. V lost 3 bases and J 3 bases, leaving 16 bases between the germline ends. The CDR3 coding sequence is TGTGCCAGCAGCTCCATGATGTGGATCCACAATCAGCCCCAGCATTTT. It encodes CASSSMMWIHNQPQHF.

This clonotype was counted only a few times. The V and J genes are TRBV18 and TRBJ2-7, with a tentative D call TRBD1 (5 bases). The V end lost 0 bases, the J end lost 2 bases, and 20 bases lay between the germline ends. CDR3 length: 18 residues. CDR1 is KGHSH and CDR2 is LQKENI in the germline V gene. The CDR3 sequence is CASSPPLNMTVTPYEQYF. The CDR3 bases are TGTGCCAGCTCACCACCGCTTAACATGACAGTAACCCCCTACGAGCAGTACTTC.

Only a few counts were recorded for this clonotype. Written as DNA, the CDR3 is TGTGCCAGCAGCTTATCAGGGCCTGGGGAGACCCAGTACTTC. It encodes CASSLSGPGETQYF. The V and J genes are TRBV7-2 and TRBJ2-5, with D possibly TRBD1 on 5 matching bases. Germline V gene sequence: CDR1 SGHTA, CDR2 FQGNSA. This CDR3 is built from 14 residues. V was pared by 2 bases and J by 5 bases, with 12 bases between. The whole variable domain, remainder taken from reference TRBV7-2 and TRBJ2-5, is GAGVSQSPSNKVTEKGKDVELRCDPISGHTALYWYRQSLGQGLEFLIYFQGNSAPDKSGLPSDRFSAERTGGSVSTLTIQRTQQEDSAVYLCASSLSGPGETQYFGPGTRLLVL.

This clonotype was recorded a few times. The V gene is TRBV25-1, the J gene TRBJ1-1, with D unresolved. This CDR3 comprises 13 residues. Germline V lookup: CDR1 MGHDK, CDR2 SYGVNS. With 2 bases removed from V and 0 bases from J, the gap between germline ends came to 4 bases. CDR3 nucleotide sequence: TGTGCCAGCAGTGAAAAGGTGAACACTGAAGCTTTCTTT. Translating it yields CASSEKVNTEAFF.

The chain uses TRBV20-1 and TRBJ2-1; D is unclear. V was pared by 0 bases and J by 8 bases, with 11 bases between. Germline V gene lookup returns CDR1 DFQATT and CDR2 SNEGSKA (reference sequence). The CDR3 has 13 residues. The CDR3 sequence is CSARDWAAHEQFF. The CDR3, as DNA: TGCAGTGCTAGAGATTGGGCGGCACATGAGCAGTTCTTC.

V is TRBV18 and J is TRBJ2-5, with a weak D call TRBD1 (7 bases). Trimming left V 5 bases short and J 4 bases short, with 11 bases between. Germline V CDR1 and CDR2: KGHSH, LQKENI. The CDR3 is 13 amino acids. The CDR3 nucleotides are TGTGCCAGCTCAGGAGGGACAGTAGAGACCCAGTACTTC. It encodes CASSGGTVETQYF.

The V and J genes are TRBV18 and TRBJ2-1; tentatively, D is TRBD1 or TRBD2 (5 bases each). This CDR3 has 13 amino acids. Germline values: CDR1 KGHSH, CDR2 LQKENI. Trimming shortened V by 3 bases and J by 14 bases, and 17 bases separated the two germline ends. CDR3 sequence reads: CASSPTGRPPEFF. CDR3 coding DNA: TGTGCCAGCTCACCGACGGGGCGGCCCCCGGAGTTCTTC.

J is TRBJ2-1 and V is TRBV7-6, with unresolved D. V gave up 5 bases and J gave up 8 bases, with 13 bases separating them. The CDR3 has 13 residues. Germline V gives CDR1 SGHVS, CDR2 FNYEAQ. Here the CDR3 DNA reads TGTGCCAGCAGCCTTCGCCCCGGCGATGAGCAGTTCTTC. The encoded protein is CASSLRPGDEQFF.

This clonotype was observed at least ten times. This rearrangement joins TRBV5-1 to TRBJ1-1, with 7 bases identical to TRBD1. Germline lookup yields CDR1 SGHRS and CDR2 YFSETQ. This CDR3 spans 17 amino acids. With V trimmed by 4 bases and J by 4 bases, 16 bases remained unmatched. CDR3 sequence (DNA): TGCGCCAGCAGCCTGTCGGGGAGGGGGCTCGGGGGCACTGAAGCTTTCTTT. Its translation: CASSLSGRGLGGTEAFF.

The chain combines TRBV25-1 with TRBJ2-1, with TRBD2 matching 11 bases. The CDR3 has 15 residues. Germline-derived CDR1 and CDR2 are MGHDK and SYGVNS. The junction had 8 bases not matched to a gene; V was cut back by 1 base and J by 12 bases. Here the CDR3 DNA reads TGTGCCAGCAGTGAATTATTAGCGGGAGGGCATACGCAGTTCTTC. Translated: CASSELLAGGHTQFF.

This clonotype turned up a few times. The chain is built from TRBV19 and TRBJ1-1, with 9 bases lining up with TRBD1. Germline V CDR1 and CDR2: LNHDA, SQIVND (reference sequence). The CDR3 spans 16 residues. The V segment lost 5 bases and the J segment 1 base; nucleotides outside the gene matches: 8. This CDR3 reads CASSSGTGGQNTEAFF. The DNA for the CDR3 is TGTGCCAGTAGTTCGGGAACAGGGGGCCAGAACACTGAAGCTTTCTTT.

The CDR3 loop is CASSPGQTREQFF. CDR3 nucleotide sequence: TGTGCCAGCAGCCCCGGACAGACCCGTGAGCAGTTCTTC. The rearrangement joins TRBV9 to TRBJ2-1, with a weak D call TRBD1 (6 bases). V lost 4 bases to trimming and J lost 9 bases, with 14 bases between them. CDR1 is SGDLS and CDR2 is YYNGEE in the germline V gene. The CDR3 has 13 amino acids.

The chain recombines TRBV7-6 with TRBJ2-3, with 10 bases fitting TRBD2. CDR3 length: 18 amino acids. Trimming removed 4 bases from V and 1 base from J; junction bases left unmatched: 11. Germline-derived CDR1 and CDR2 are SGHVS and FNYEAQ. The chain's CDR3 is CASSSTVELAGGTDTQYF. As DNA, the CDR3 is TGTGCCAGCAGCTCCACCGTCGAGCTAGCGGGAGGCACAGATACGCAGTATTTT.

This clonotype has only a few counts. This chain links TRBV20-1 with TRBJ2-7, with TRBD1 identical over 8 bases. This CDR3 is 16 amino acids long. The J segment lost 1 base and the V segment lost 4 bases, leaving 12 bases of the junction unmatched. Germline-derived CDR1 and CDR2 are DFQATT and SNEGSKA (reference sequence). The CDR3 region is CSATDRGGPSSYEQYF. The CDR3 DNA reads TGCAGTGCTACCGACAGGGGTGGCCCTTCATCCTACGAGCAGTACTTC.

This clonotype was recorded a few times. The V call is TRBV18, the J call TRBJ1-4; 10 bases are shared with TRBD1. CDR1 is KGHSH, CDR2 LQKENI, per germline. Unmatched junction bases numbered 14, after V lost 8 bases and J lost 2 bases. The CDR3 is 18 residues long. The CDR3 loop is CASAANRDRGHTNEKLFF. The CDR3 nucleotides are TGTGCCAGCGCAGCGAACCGAGACAGGGGGCACACTAATGAAAAACTGTTTTTT.